These 29 T cell receptor beta chains share one sample of origin, sequenced in a study of T-cell reconstitution after alpha-beta-depleted transplantation in children. Unique molecular identifiers were incorporated when the TCRbeta library was constructed. TCRdb analysed the PCR reads with MiXCR anew, one entry per CDR3 protein. Of about 440,000 distinct CDR3 sequences listed, over 40% were seen once; the top ten hold 27%. The specimen was PBMCs, collected before TCRalphabeta/CD19-depleted stem cell transplant. Receptor source: a girl aged 2-10 years with aplastic anemia, due to receive a stem cell transplant.

This clonotype was found a few times. This chain uses TRBV19 with TRBJ2-1; unclear D gene. Germline CDR1 reads LNHDA; CDR2 reads SQIVND (reference sequence). V gave up 1 base and J gave up 5 bases, with 6 bases separating them. The length of the CDR3 is 13 residues. CDR3 in amino acids: CASSIVLHNEQFF. For the CDR3, the DNA is TGTGCCAGTAGTATAGTCCTACACAATGAGCAGTTCTTC.

This clonotype was recorded at least ten times. This chain connects TRBV5-1 to TRBJ1-2; unclear D gene. V lost 0 bases to trimming and J lost 4 bases, with 4 bases between them. The CDR3 spans 12 residues. Germline CDR1 is SGHRS and CDR2 is YFSETQ. The CDR3 nucleotides are TGCGCCAGCAGCTTGGGAGGCTATGGCTACACCTTC. Amino acids: CASSLGGYGYTF.

The chain employs TRBV6-1 and TRBJ2-1; TRBD2 might be the D (5 bases). The CDR3 totals 14 residues. Trimming took off 1 base at V and 11 bases at J, with 15 bases between the two ends. Germline values: CDR1 MNHNS, CDR2 SASEGT. The CDR3 spells CASSEGEIEGKQFF. DNA of the CDR3: TGTGCCAGCAGTGAAGGAGAAATTGAGGGCAAGCAGTTCTTC.

This chain joins TRBV30 and TRBJ2-5, with D uncertain. Trimming stripped 5 bases from V and 2 bases from J, with 9 bases between. CDR3 size: 12 residues. Per the germline V gene, CDR1 is GTSNPN and CDR2 is SVGIG (reference sequence). CDR3 protein: CAWGVKQETQYF. The CDR3, as DNA: TGTGCCTGGGGGGTAAAGCAAGAGACCCAGTACTTC.

This clonotype was observed a few times. In nucleotides, the CDR3 is TGTGCCAGCAGCCAGACGTCTACAGGGGGCACGGCCGGGGAGCTGTTTTTT. It specifies CASSQTSTGGTAGELFF. The chain employs TRBV9 and TRBJ2-2; 9 nucleotides match TRBD1. CDR3 length equals 17 residues. V shed 4 bases, J shed 6 bases, and the junction held 13 bases outside the gene matches. Germline V lookup: CDR1 SGDLS, CDR2 YYNGEE.

The V call is TRBV7-9, the J call TRBJ2-5; TRBD2 matches 12 bases. The CDR3 consists of 16 residues. Unmatched junction bases numbered 6, after V lost 5 bases and J lost 2 bases. CDR1 SEHNR and CDR2 FQNEAQ come from the germline V gene (reference sequence). The CDR3 sequence: CASSRRLAGEQETQYF. CDR3 DNA sequence: TGTGCCAGCAGCCGGAGACTAGCGGGAGAACAAGAGACCCAGTACTTC. Full variable domain (rest looked up from reference TRBV7-9 and TRBJ2-5): DTGVSQNPRHKITKRGQNVTFRCDPISEHNRLYWYRQTLGQGPEFLTYFQNEAQLEKSRLLSDRFSAERPKGSFSTLEIQRTEQGDSAMYLCASSRRLAGEQETQYFGPGTRLLVL.

This clonotype has at least ten counts. The chain joins TRBV24-1 to TRBJ2-1; a weak D match, TRBD1 (7 bases). Germline assignment: CDR1 KGHDR and CDR2 SFDVKD. The CDR3 length is 16 residues. V lost 3 bases, J lost 9 bases, and 20 bases lay in between. This CDR3 is CATSDPAGGGLGEQFF. The CDR3 nucleotides are TGTGCCACCAGTGATCCGGCAGGGGGAGGCCTGGGTGAGCAGTTCTTC.

The chain links TRBV7-3 to TRBJ2-1; no firm D call. The ends were cut back, 5 bases at V and 9 bases at J, with 14 bases in the middle. The CDR3 length is 13 residues. The germline V gene has CDR1 SGHTA and CDR2 FQGTGA. The CDR3 DNA follows: TGTGCCAGCAGCGACATACGGTACGGTGAGCAGTTCTTC. This gives the protein CASSDIRYGEQFF.

The genes are TRBV7-2 and TRBJ2-3; 7 bases are shared with TRBD2. Losses at the gene ends were 5 bases for V and 3 bases for J; bases not matched to a gene: 8. Per the germline V gene, CDR1 is SGHTA and CDR2 is FQGNSA. This CDR3 region has 15 residues. The CDR3 loop reads CASSPISGVTDTQYF. The CDR3 region has the DNA TGTGCCAGCAGCCCTATCAGCGGGGTTACAGATACGCAGTATTTT.

This clonotype came up once. This chain joins TRBV7-8 and TRBJ2-3; no clear D gene. V was shortened by 3 bases and J by 2 bases, with 18 bases between the two germline ends. The CDR3 covers 17 residues. Per the germline V gene, CDR1 is SGHVS and CDR2 is FQNEAQ. The CDR3 sequence: CASSFSTTDSYTDTQYF. The CDR3 DNA sequence: TGTGCCAGCAGCTTTTCTACTACAGATTCTTACACAGATACGCAGTATTTT. The full variable domain, its missing parts supplied by reference TRBV7-8 and TRBJ2-3, is GAGVSQSPRYKVAKRGQDVALRCDPISGHVSLFWYQQALGQGPEFLTYFQNEAQLDKSGLPSDRFFAERPEGSVSTLKIQRTQQEDSAVYLCASSFSTTDSYTDTQYFGPGTRLTVL.

This clonotype was observed a handful of times. This sequence joins TRBV19 and TRBJ2-1; 8 bases line up with TRBD2. Germline CDR1 is LNHDA and CDR2 is SQIVND (reference sequence). The ends lost 8 bases at V and 4 bases at J; junction bases unmatched: 16. This CDR3 is 17 amino acids long. The DNA for the CDR3 is TGTGCCAGTTCTCTAGCGGGTGGATCCACAGTTTACAATGAGCAGTTCTTC. This sequence encodes CASSLAGGSTVYNEQFF.

Comments on this clonotype: One junction end does not reproduce the germline sequence, and a read error may be involved. The chain combines TRBV7-6 with TRBJ2-7; 13 positions match TRBD2. The CDR3 runs to 15 residues. Germline loops: CDR1 SGHVS, CDR2 FNYEAQ. CDR3 region: CASTLNRTSGSEQYF. The CDR3 bases are TGTGCCAGCACCTTAAACCGGACTAGCGGGAGCGAGCAGTACTTC. The variable domain in full, with the rest retrieved from reference TRBV7-6 and TRBJ2-7, is GAGVSQSPRYKVTKRGQDVALRCDPISGHVSLYWYRQALGQGPEFLTYFNYEAQQDKSGLPNDRFSAERPEGSISTLTIQRTEQRDSAMYRCASTLNRTSGSEQYFGPGTRLTVT.

This clonotype was observed many times. The J gene is TRBJ2-3, the V gene TRBV5-1; D is undetermined. V was pared by 3 bases and J by 5 bases, with 19 bases between. The CDR3 sequence is 16 residues long. Germline V gene data show CDR1 as SGHRS and CDR2 as YFSETQ. The CDR3 sequence: CASSSLQHGSLDTQYF. Here the CDR3 DNA reads TGCGCCAGCAGCTCCCTTCAACACGGTTCTTTAGATACGCAGTATTTT. Based on the CDR3 plus reference TRBV5-1 and TRBJ2-3, the full variable domain is KAGVTQTPRYLIKTRGQQVTLSCSPISGHRSVSWYQQTPGQGLQFLFEYFSETQRNKGNFPGRFSGRQFSNSRSEMNVSTLELGDSALYLCASSSLQHGSLDTQYFGPGTRLTVL.

This clonotype was observed a few times. V usage is TRBV27 and J usage is TRBJ2-5, with 10 bases aligning to TRBD2. There are 15 residues in the CDR3. The germline V gene encodes CDR1 MNHEY and CDR2 SMNVEV (reference sequence). The junction had 2 bases not matched to a gene; V was cut back by 0 bases and J by 4 bases. The DNA for the CDR3 is TGTGCCAGCAGTTTATCGGTAGCGGGAGGAGAGACCCAGTACTTC. It is translated as CASSLSVAGGETQYF.

This chain joins TRBV12-3 or TRBV12-4 and TRBJ2-7; TRBD2 matches 7 bases. The J segment lost 3 bases and the V segment lost 4 bases, leaving 6 bases of the junction unmatched. The CDR3 loop spans 14 amino acids. This CDR3 is CASSWAAGSYEQYF. DNA of the CDR3: TGTGCCAGCAGTTGGGCAGCGGGAAGCTACGAGCAGTACTTC.

As DNA, the CDR3 is TGTGCCATCAGTGTGGGGGGACATGAGCAGTTCTTC. Protein product: CAISVGGHEQFF. The J gene is TRBJ2-1, the V gene TRBV10-3, with a possible D match to TRBD2 (6 bases). Germline values: CDR1 ENHRY, CDR2 SYGVKD. Trimming shortened V by 4 bases and J by 8 bases, and 9 bases separated the two germline ends. This CDR3 region has 12 residues.

This clonotype was counted at least ten times. The chain couples TRBV20-1 to TRBJ2-1, with a weak D call TRBD1 (5 bases). CDR3 length: 18 amino acids. V was clipped by 0 bases and J by 2 bases, with 20 bases between them. Germline V CDR1 and CDR2: DFQATT, SNEGSKA (reference sequence). CDR3 sequence (DNA): TGCAGTGCTAGAGATACAGGAACCCGGCGGCACACCTACAATGAGCAGTTCTTC. Translation gives CSARDTGTRRHTYNEQFF.

The chain employs TRBV4-1 and TRBJ2-7; 10 bases match TRBD2. Germline CDR1 and CDR2: MGHRA and YSYEKL. The CDR3 spans 15 residues. Trimming removed 3 bases from V and 4 bases from J; junction bases left unmatched: 6. CDR3 nucleotides: TGCGCCAGCAGCCATTATACTAGCGGGACTTACGAGCAGTACTTC. It translates to CASSHYTSGTYEQYF.

The V gene is TRBV29-1, the J gene TRBJ2-3; D is tentatively TRBD1 or TRBD2 (6 bases each). V shed 3 bases and J shed 3 bases, with 16 bases lying between them. The germline V gene has CDR1 SQVTM and CDR2 ANQGSEA. The CDR3 consists of 15 residues. As DNA, the CDR3 is TGCAGCGTTGAGGATAGGGGGAGGAGTACAGATACGCAGTATTTT. Its translation is CSVEDRGRSTDTQYF.

This clonotype was recorded at least ten times. The rearrangement links TRBV4-1 to TRBJ2-1; TRBD2 matches 11 bases. V gave up 1 base and J gave up 8 bases; unmatched junction bases: 7. The CDR3 is 16 residues long. Germline V gene lookup returns CDR1 MGHRA and CDR2 YSYEKL. CDR3 protein: CASSQAIAGGPHEQFF. The CDR3 DNA is TGCGCCAGCAGCCAAGCGATAGCGGGAGGGCCCCATGAGCAGTTCTTC.

The V and J genes are TRBV7-3 and TRBJ2-5, with D possibly called TRBD1 or TRBD2 (5 bases each). In germline, CDR1 is SGHTA, CDR2 FQGTGA. The V end was cut by 6 bases, the J end by 1 base, with 18 bases between. The CDR3 has 16 amino acids. CDR3 sequence (DNA): TGTGCCAGCAGTCTAAGCGGTGGGGGACCCCAAGAGACCCAGTACTTC. Translating it yields CASSLSGGGPQETQYF.

This clonotype was counted many times. This chain connects TRBV7-9 to TRBJ2-2; D may correspond to TRBD1 or TRBD2 (6 bases each). This CDR3 comprises 16 residues. Trimming shortened V by 5 bases and J by 0 bases, and 13 bases separated the two germline ends. Germline CDR1 and CDR2: SEHNR and FQNEAQ (reference sequence). The CDR3 protein is CASSGGGNANTGELFF. The DNA of the CDR3 is TGTGCCAGCAGCGGAGGGGGTAACGCGAACACCGGGGAGCTGTTTTTT.

This clonotype has at least ten counts. The genes are TRBV20-1 and TRBJ2-5; 8 positions agree with TRBD2. This CDR3 spans 14 amino acids. The germline V gene encodes CDR1 DFQATT and CDR2 SNEGSKA (reference sequence). Unmatched junction bases numbered 5, after V lost 1 base and J lost 4 bases. CDR3 amino acids: CSARGSGGGETQYF. As DNA, the CDR3 is TGCAGTGCTAGAGGATCGGGAGGGGGAGAGACCCAGTACTTC.

The chain combines TRBV11-1 with TRBJ2-1, with 9 bases identical to TRBD2. The trim removed 0 bases at V and 9 bases at J, leaving 12 bases unmatched. The CDR3 totals 17 residues. In germline, CDR1 is SGHAT, CDR2 FQDESV (reference sequence). CDR3 bases: TGTGCCAGCAGCTTAGCGCCGGGCGGGAGGGCCGGAGTTGAGCAGTTCTTC. It yields the protein CASSLAPGGRAGVEQFF. Variable domain in full (rest from reference TRBV11-1 and TRBJ2-1): EAEVAQSPRYKITEKSQAVAFWCDPISGHATLYWYRQILGQGPELLVQFQDESVVDDSQLPKDRFSAERLKGVDSTLKIQPAELGDSAMYLCASSLAPGGRAGVEQFFGPGTRLTVL.

At least ten counts were recorded for this clonotype. V and J are TRBV29-1 and TRBJ2-3; either TRBD1 or TRBD2 may supply D (5 bases each). CDR1 and CDR2 from the germline V gene are SQVTM and ANQGSEA. The V end was cut by 4 bases, the J end by 0 bases, with 8 bases between. This CDR3 has 13 amino acids. The CDR3 is CSVAGHSTDTQYF. The CDR3 coding sequence is TGCAGCGTTGCGGGGCATAGCACAGATACGCAGTATTTT.

As concerns this clonotype: A much larger clonotype is one base distant, so this may be a read error. The rearrangement links TRBV12-3 or TRBV12-4 to TRBJ1-5; no firm D call. The CDR3 sequence is 14 residues long. CDR3 in amino acids: CASILEGSNQPQLF. The CDR3 region has the DNA TGTGCCAGCATCTTAGAGGGTTCCAATCAGCCCCAGCTTTTT.

This clonotype was seen ten or more times. V usage is TRBV4-3 and J usage is TRBJ2-3; the D call may be TRBD1 or TRBD2 (5 bases each). Germline values: CDR1 LGHNA, CDR2 YSLEER. The CDR3 extends over 14 amino acids. The V end lost 3 bases, the J end lost 1 base, and 8 bases lay between the germline ends. The CDR3 loop is CASSHGAGTDTQYF. The CDR3 coding sequence is TGCGCCAGCAGCCACGGGGCTGGCACAGATACGCAGTATTTT.

This chain links TRBV28 with TRBJ2-3; a possible D gene is TRBD1 (6 bases). Germline V lookup: CDR1 MDHEN, CDR2 SYDVKM. The CDR3 runs 15 residues. The V gene lost 4 bases and the J gene lost 2 bases, with 13 bases spanning the gap. CDR3 region: CASSSRTELTDTQYF. CDR3 bases: TGTGCCAGCAGTTCGAGGACAGAACTCACAGATACGCAGTATTTT.

V gene TRBV6-5 combines with J gene TRBJ2-1, with 8 positions matching TRBD2. V was clipped by 2 bases and J by 8 bases; unmatched bases: 11. Germline CDR1 MNHEY, CDR2 SVGAGI. The CDR3 has 16 residues. The CDR3 protein is CASSYVVRAGVDEQFF. CDR3 in DNA: TGTGCCAGCAGTTACGTCGTACGAGCGGGAGTTGATGAGCAGTTCTTC.